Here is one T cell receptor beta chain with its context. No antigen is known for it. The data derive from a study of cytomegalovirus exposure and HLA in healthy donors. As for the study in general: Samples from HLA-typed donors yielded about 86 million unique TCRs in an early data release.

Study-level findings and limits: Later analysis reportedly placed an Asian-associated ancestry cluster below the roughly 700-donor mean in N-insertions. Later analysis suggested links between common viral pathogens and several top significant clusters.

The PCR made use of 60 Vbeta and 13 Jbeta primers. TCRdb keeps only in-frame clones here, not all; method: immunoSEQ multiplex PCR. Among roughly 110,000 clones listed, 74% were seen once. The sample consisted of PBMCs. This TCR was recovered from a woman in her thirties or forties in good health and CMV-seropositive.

The DNA for the CDR3 is TGTGCCAGCTCACCCGGAAATCGGGGAACCACTGAAGCTTTCTTT. This gives the protein CASSPGNRGTTEAFF. This chain connects TRBV18 to TRBJ1-1; no firm D call. V was clipped by 3 bases and J by 4 bases, with 15 bases between them. This CDR3 region has 15 residues. From germline, CDR1 is KGHSH and CDR2 LQKENI.